This T cell receptor (beta chain) was sequenced during a study of T cell repertoires in cytomegalovirus infection. Background on the study: A matching HLA type, together with CMV infection, was signaled by public TCR beta signatures. Study outcomes and limitations: CMV-specific HLA-C-restricted TCR beta clonotypes dominated the ex vivo response.

About this clonotype itself: Its matching antigen is unknown.

The CDR3 loop spans 15 amino acids. J was trimmed by 9 bases and V by 7 bases; bases with no gene match: 11. CDR1 is MDHEN and CDR2 is SYDVKM in the germline V gene. TCRdb independently ran MiXCR on the reads; one entry per CDR3 protein. The profile shows 740,000 or so distinct CDR3 sequences, 35% of them singletons. The chain is built from TRBV28 and TRBJ2-1; 11 bases agree with TRBD2. Material for sequencing was PBMCs. The clonotype was recovered from a human donor in good health (CMV status not recorded). Some clones in this sample may be carry-over from other donors' samples. This CDR3 reads CASTSLAGGSGEQFF. The CDR3 coding sequence is TGTGCCAGCACCTCTCTAGCGGGAGGTTCGGGTGAGCAGTTCTTC.